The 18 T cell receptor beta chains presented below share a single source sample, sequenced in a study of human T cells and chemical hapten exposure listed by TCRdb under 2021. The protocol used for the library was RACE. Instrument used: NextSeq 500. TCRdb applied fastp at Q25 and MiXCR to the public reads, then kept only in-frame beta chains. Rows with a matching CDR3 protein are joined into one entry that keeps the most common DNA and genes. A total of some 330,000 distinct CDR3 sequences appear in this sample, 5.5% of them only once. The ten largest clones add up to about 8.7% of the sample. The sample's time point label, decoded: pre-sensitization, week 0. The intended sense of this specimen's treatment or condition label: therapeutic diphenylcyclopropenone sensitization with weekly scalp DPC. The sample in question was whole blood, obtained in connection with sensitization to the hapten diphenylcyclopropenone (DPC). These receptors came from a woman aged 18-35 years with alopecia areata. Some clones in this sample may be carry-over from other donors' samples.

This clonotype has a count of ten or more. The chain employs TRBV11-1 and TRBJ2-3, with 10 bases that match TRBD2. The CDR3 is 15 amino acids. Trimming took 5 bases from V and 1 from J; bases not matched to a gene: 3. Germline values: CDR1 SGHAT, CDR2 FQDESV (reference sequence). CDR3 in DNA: TGTGCCAGCAGCGTCGGACTAGCGGGCACAGATACGCAGTATTTT. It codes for CASSVGLAGTDTQYF.

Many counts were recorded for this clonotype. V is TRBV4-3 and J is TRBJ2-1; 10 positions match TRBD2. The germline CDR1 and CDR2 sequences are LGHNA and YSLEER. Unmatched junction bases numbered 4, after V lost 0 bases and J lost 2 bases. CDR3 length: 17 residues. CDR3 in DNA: TGCGCCAGCAGCCAAGATCGACTAGCGGGTGCCTACAATGAGCAGTTCTTC. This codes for CASSQDRLAGAYNEQFF.

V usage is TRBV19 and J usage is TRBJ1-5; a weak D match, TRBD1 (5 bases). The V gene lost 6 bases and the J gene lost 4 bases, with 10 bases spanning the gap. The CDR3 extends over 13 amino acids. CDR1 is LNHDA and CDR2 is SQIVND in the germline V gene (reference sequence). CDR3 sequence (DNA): TGTGCCAGTAGAGATCACAGGAATCAGCCCCAGCATTTT. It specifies CASRDHRNQPQHF.

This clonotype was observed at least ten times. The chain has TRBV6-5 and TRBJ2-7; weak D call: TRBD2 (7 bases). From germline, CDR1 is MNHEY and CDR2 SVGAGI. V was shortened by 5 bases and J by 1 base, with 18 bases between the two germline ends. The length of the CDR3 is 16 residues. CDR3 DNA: TGTGCCAGCAGTACTCCCGCCGGGGGGCTATCCTACGAGCAGTACTTC. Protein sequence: CASSTPAGGLSYEQYF.

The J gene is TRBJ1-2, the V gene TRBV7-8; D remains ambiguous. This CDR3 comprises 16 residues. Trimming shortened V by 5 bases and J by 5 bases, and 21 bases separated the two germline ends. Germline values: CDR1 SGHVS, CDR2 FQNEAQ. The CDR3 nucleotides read TGTGCCAGCAGCCCCAGAGTGTTCGCTGAGGGATATGGCTACACCTTC. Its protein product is CASSPRVFAEGYGYTF.

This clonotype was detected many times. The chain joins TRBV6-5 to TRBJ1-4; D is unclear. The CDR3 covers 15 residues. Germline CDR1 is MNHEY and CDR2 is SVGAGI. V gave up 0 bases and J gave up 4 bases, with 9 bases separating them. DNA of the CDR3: TGTGCCAGCAGTTACTCGGTGCCCTTTAATGAAAAACTGTTTTTT. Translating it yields CASSYSVPFNEKLFF.

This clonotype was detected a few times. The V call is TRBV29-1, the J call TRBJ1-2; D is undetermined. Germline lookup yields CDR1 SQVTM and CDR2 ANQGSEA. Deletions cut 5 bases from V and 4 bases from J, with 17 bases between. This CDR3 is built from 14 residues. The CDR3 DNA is TGCAGCGTTCGCGAGGGTTGGGCTAGCTATGGCTACACCTTC. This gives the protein CSVREGWASYGYTF.

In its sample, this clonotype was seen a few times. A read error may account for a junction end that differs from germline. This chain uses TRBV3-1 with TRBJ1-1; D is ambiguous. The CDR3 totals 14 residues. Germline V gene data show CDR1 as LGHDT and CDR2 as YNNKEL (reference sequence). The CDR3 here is CASNQEYPNTEAFF. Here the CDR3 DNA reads TGTGCCAGCAACCAAGAGTACCCTAACACTGAAGCTTTCTTT. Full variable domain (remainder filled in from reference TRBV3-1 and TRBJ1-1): DTAVSQTPKYLVTQMGNDKSIKCEQNLGHDTMYWYKQDSKKFLKIMFSYNNKELIINETVPNRFSPKSPDKAHLNLHINSLELGDSAVYFCASNQEYPNTEAFFGQGTRLTVV.

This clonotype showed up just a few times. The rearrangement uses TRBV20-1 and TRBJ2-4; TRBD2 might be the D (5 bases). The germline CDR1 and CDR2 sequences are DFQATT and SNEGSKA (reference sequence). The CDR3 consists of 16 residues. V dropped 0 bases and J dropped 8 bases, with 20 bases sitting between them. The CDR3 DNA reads TGCAGTGCTAGAGATCACAAAGACGGACTGCGGGACATTCAGTACTTC. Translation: CSARDHKDGLRDIQYF.

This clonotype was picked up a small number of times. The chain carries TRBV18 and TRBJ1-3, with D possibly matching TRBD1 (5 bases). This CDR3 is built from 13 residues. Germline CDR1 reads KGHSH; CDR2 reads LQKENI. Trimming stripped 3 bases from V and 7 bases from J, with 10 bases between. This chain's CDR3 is CASSPEEGNTIYF. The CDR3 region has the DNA TGTGCCAGCTCACCCGAGGAGGGGAACACCATATATTTT.

The CDR3 here is CASSYGSGYEQYF. In nucleotides, the CDR3 is TGTGCCAGCAGTTACGGGTCCGGATACGAGCAGTACTTC. The gene calls are TRBV6-5 and TRBJ2-7; D ambiguous. Deletions cut 2 bases from V and 4 bases from J, with 9 bases between. Germline loops: CDR1 MNHEY, CDR2 SVGAGI. The CDR3 has 13 residues.

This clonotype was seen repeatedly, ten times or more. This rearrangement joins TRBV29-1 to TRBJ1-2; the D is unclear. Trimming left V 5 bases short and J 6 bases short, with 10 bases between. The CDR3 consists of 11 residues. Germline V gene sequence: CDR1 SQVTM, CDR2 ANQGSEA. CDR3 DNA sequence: TGCAGCGTTTTCGACCCGAATGGCTACACCTTC. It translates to CSVFDPNGYTF.

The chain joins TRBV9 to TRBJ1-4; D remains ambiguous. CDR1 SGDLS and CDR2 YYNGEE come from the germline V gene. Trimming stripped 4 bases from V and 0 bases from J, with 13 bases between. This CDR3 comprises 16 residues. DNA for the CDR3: TGTGCCAGCAGCCCCTCCGTGGGTTCAACTAATGAAAAACTGTTTTTT. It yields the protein CASSPSVGSTNEKLFF.

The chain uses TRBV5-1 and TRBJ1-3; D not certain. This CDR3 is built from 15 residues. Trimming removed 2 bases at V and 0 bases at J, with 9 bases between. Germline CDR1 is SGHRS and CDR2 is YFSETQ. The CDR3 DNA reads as TGCGCCAGCAGCTTACAAGACAACTCTGGAAACACCATATATTTT. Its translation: CASSLQDNSGNTIYF.

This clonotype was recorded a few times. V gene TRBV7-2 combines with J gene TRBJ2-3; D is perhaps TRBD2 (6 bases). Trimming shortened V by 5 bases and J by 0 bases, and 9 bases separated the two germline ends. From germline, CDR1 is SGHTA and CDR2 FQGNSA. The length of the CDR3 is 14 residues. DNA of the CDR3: TGTGCCAGCAGCCGACTAGTTAGCACAGATACGCAGTATTTT. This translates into CASSRLVSTDTQYF.

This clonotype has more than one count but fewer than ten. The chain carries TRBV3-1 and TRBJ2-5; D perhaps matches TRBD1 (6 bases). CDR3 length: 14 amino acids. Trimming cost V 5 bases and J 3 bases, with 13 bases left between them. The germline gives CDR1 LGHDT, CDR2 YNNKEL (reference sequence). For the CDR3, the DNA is TGTGCCAGCAGCGCGAACACAGGGAAAGAGACCCAGTACTTC. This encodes CASSANTGKETQYF.

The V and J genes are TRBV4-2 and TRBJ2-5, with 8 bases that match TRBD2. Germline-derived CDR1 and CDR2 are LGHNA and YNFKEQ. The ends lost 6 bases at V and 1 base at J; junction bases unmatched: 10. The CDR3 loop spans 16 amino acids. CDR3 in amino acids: CASSQSGGVIQETQYF. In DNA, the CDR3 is TGTGCCAGCAGTCAGAGCGGGGGAGTTATCCAAGAGACCCAGTACTTC.

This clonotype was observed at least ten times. The CDR3 loop reads CASSPFRGEEKLFF. In DNA, the CDR3 is TGTGCCAGCAGCCCATTTAGAGGAGAAGAAAAACTGTTTTTT. The chain recombines TRBV7-8 with TRBJ1-4; D gene uncertain. Germline assignment: CDR1 SGHVS and CDR2 FQNEAQ. V was shortened by 5 bases and J by 8 bases, with 15 bases between the two germline ends. This CDR3 has 14 amino acids.